The T cell receptor beta chain described here comes from a study of T cell changes during pregnancy in multiple sclerosis. Germline-derived CDR1 and CDR2 are MGHRA and YSYEKL. The CDR3 is made up of 16 amino acids. V lost 1 base, J lost 2 bases, and 8 bases stayed unmatched. Sequenced by immunoSEQ multiplex PCR; TCRdb stores in-frame clones only, minus some. Of some 40,000 clones in the sample, 90% to 95% were seen once. Sequenced material: CD8+ T cells from peripheral blood mononuclear cells, taken in the third trimester of pregnancy. The TCR sequence derives from a female donor with multiple sclerosis, enrolled in a pregnancy study. This sequence joins TRBV4-1 and TRBJ2-7; 7 positions match TRBD2. This CDR3 is CASSQGTYGTTYEQYF. The CDR3 DNA sequence: TGCGCCAGCAGCCAAGGCACATACGGGACTACCTACGAGCAGTACTTC.